The next 16 T cell receptor beta chains were all read from a single sample in a study of OX40 agonist ivuxolimab in advanced cancers. Measured with immunoSEQ multiplex PCR; TCRdb has only the in-frame clones, and not every one. This sample has under 50,000 clones, with more than 75% found just once. The sequencing here drew on CD4+ or CD8+ T cells sorted from blood, taken in a trial of the OX40 agonist ivuxolimab. These receptor sequences come from an adult with an advanced solid tumor such as melanoma, head and neck, liver or kidney cancer.

J is TRBJ1-2 and V is TRBV29-1; 8 nucleotides line up with TRBD1. Germline V gene data show CDR1 as SQVTM and CDR2 as ANQGSEA. V trimming: 7 bases; J trimming: 6 bases; junction bases outside the gene matches: 10. The CDR3 totals 13 residues. CDR3 nucleotides: TGCAGCGGCATTTTCAGGGGGCTGGATGGCTACACCTTC. This codes for CSGIFRGLDGYTF.

The chain recombines TRBV10-3 with TRBJ2-7, with TRBD1 matching 9 bases. V lost 8 bases to trimming and J lost 3 bases; unmatched junction nucleotides: 17. The CDR3 covers 17 residues. In germline, CDR1 is ENHRY, CDR2 SYGVKD. The CDR3 region is CAIAVPMDRGGNYEQYF. CDR3 nucleotides: TGTGCCATCGCGGTTCCTATGGACAGGGGAGGCAACTACGAGCAGTACTTC.

The chain joins TRBV7-2 to TRBJ2-3; 8 nucleotides match TRBD1. The germline gives CDR1 SGHTA, CDR2 FQGNSA. Trimming removed 1 base from V and 4 bases from J; junction bases left unmatched: 7. CDR3 length: 16 amino acids. The CDR3 DNA reads as TGTGCCAGCAGCTTAGGGCAGGGGGCGCTTGCAGATACGCAGTATTTT. Its translation: CASSLGQGALADTQYF.

This clone came up once. J is TRBJ1-1 and V is TRBV2, with 7 bases that match TRBD1. Trimming at V came to 7 bases and at J to 6 bases, leaving 8 bases not matched to a gene. This CDR3 comprises 13 residues. CDR1 and CDR2 from the germline V gene are SNHLY and FYNNEI. The DNA for the CDR3 is TGTGCCAGCAACCTTGGGACAGCACCTGAAGCTTTCTTT. Translation gives CASNLGTAPEAFF.

The rearrangement links TRBV5-1 to TRBJ1-2; no firm D call. The CDR3 is made up of 13 amino acids. Trimming took 0 bases from V and 6 from J, leaving 9 bases between them. CDR1 and CDR2 (germline): SGHRS, YFSETQ. CDR3: CASSLGLSDGYTF. CDR3 coding DNA: TGCGCCAGCAGCTTGGGACTGAGTGATGGCTACACCTTC.

V gene TRBV9 combines with J gene TRBJ1-3, with 10 bases fitting TRBD1. The germline V gene has CDR1 SGDLS and CDR2 YYNGEE. V was clipped by 2 bases and J by 6 bases; unmatched bases: 14. The CDR3 extends over 18 amino acids. The CDR3 DNA reads as TGTGCCAGCAGCGTGGTTACCGGGACAGGGGTAGGTGAAAACACCATATATTTT. Protein: CASSVVTGTGVGENTIYF. Drawing the rest from reference TRBV9 and TRBJ1-3, the complete variable domain is DSGVTQTPKHLITATGQRVTLRCSPRSGDLSVYWYQQSLDQGLQFLIQYYNGEERAKGNILERFSAQQFPDLHSELNLSSLELGDSALYFCASSVVTGTGVGENTIYFGEGSWLTVV.

V and J are TRBV6-1 and TRBJ2-3; the match to TRBD2 covers 9 bases. CDR3 length equals 17 residues. J lost 0 bases, V lost 4 bases, and 8 bases had no gene match. The V gene's germline CDR1 is MNHNS and CDR2 SASEGT. CDR3 amino acids: CASSGASGTSSTDTQYF. For the CDR3, the DNA is TGTGCCAGCAGTGGGGCTAGCGGGACATCTAGCACAGATACGCAGTATTTT.

V gene TRBV14 combines with J gene TRBJ2-7; 7 nucleotides agree with TRBD2. Germline values: CDR1 SGHDN, CDR2 FVKESK. The CDR3 is made up of 15 amino acids. V shed 4 bases, J shed 0 bases, and the junction held 6 bases outside the gene matches. The CDR3 nucleotides read TGTGCCAGCAGCCCCGTGAGCGGGACCTCCTACGAGCAGTACTTC. This sequence encodes CASSPVSGTSYEQYF.

This clone occurred a few times. The chain couples TRBV30 to TRBJ1-5; unclear D gene. V shed 4 bases and J shed 5 bases, with 12 bases lying between them. The CDR3 has 13 residues. CDR1 is GTSNPN, CDR2 SVGIG, per germline (reference sequence). CDR3 DNA sequence: TGTGCCTGGACGTCGCAGAATGATCAGCCCCAGCATTTT. Amino acids: CAWTSQNDQPQHF.

The V call is TRBV5-1, the J call TRBJ1-5; D may be TRBD1 (6 bases). From germline, CDR1 is SGHRS and CDR2 YFSETQ. Trimming pared 0 bases from V and 4 bases from J, leaving 11 bases between. This CDR3 region has 15 residues. The CDR3: CASSLEGGGNQPQHF. Written as DNA, the CDR3 is TGCGCCAGCAGCTTGGAGGGGGGCGGGAATCAGCCCCAGCATTTT.

The chain carries TRBV9 and TRBJ2-2; D gene unclear. From germline, CDR1 is SGDLS and CDR2 YYNGEE. The CDR3 length is 17 residues. V was shortened by 0 bases and J by 1 base, with 13 bases between the two germline ends. The CDR3 region has the DNA TGTGCCAGCAGCGTAGGGGTTGCGACGGAGAACACCGGGGAGCTGTTTTTT. It is translated as CASSVGVATENTGELFF.

The rearrangement joins TRBV28 to TRBJ1-1; 7 bases agree with TRBD1. The CDR3 has 14 amino acids. Per the germline V gene, CDR1 is MDHEN and CDR2 is SYDVKM. The J segment lost 4 bases and the V segment lost 10 bases, leaving 12 bases of the junction unmatched. Here the CDR3 DNA reads TGTGCCACCCTGCCGCCCTCAGGGGGCACTGAAGCTTTCTTT. Its protein is CATLPPSGGTEAFF.

This chain uses TRBV6-1 with TRBJ2-7, with a tentative D call TRBD2 (6 bases). This CDR3 contains 12 residues. V gave up 8 bases and J gave up 4 bases, with 12 bases separating them. Germline V CDR1 and CDR2: MNHNS, SASEGT. This CDR3 reads CASEGRGYEQYF. For the CDR3, the DNA is TGTGCCAGCGAAGGGCGGGGTTACGAGCAGTACTTC.

The J gene is TRBJ2-1, the V gene TRBV10-1; 9 nucleotides line up with TRBD2. J gave up 8 bases and V 6 bases, and 11 bases lay outside the gene matches. In germline, CDR1 is WNHNN, CDR2 SYGVQD (reference sequence). The CDR3 runs to 15 residues. The chain's CDR3 is CASRPSAGGLDEQFF. The CDR3 region has the DNA TGCGCCAGCAGACCCTCGGCGGGAGGGCTCGATGAGCAGTTCTTC.

V usage is TRBV9 and J usage is TRBJ2-2, with D perhaps matching TRBD1 (6 bases). This CDR3 has 13 amino acids. Germline loops: CDR1 SGDLS, CDR2 YYNGEE. Trimming shortened V by 3 bases and J by 7 bases, and 10 bases separated the two germline ends. DNA for the CDR3: TGTGCCAGCAGCGCCAACAGGGACGGGGAGCTGTTTTTT. Residues: CASSANRDGELFF.

J is TRBJ2-3 and V is TRBV5-1; 9 bases are a match to TRBD2. CDR1 is SGHRS, CDR2 YFSETQ, per germline. V gave up 4 bases and J gave up 4 bases; unmatched junction bases: 10. The CDR3 contains 16 residues. CDR3 DNA: TGCGCCAGCAGCATACCTCTGGCGGGAGGGCCAGATACGCAGTATTTT. This gives the protein CASSIPLAGGPDTQYF.